Sequencing of this T cell receptor (beta chain) was carried out in a study of CD8 T cells in Susac syndrome. At the level of the study: Each patient with Susac syndrome, at the time of blood draw, was therapy-naive, on corticosteroids, or on intravenous immunoglobulin alone. The study, taken as a whole, reports: It was acknowledged by the study that relatively few individuals were included in its TCR sequencing and HLA analysis.

TCR beta sequences were obtained from blood CD8+ and CD4+ T cells. This clonotype was observed a single time. Its antigen is currently unknown. Reverse transcription used about 0.5 to 1 ug RNA and random hexamers. TCRdb re-analysed the immunoSEQ multiplex PCR reads in MiXCR, keeping a single row per CDR3 protein. The repertoire consists of around 100,000 distinct CDR3 sequences, with approximately 95% occurring once and the leading ten covering 0.3%. V lost 4 bases and J lost 0, with 10 bases in between. The CDR3 runs to 15 residues. In germline, CDR1 is SGHDN, CDR2 FVKESK. The chain recombines TRBV14 with TRBJ2-1; no clear D. Sample: CD8+ T cells from PBMCs. The sequence came from a human donor with Susac syndrome. CDR3 sequence: CASSLTTDSYNEQFF. CDR3 coding DNA: TGTGCCAGCAGCCTCACGACGGACTCCTACAATGAGCAGTTCTTC.